This T cell receptor (beta chain) was captured by sequencing in a study of blood T cells in healthy people across ages. Trimming took off 3 bases at V and 6 bases at J, with 18 bases between the two ends. The germline gives CDR1 DFQATT, CDR2 SNEGSKA (reference sequence). The CDR3 length is 15 residues. PCR was performed a second time for roughly 7 to 12 cycles using a sample-barcoded 5' primer and a J-beta primer mix. TCRdb re-called the 5' RACE reads through MiXCR, storing one row per CDR3 protein. The sample lists 700,000 to 900,000 distinct CDR3 sequences, 20% to 30% occurring once. This clonotype was picked up a small number of times. These data are also associated with another study on T cells of mothers and their children. This second study says: Study donors consisted of three healthy Caucasian mothers and their six children.

This sequence joins TRBV20-1 and TRBJ2-1; D call uncertain. The receptor was derived from a boy younger than 18 in good health. Sequenced input: blood. In DNA, the CDR3 is TGCAGTGCTAGTAAGAGCCGTTCCTACCCCAATGAGCAGTTCTTC. Its protein product is CSASKSRSYPNEQFF.